These 5 T cell receptor beta chains originate from one sample sequenced in a study of T cell clonotyping in hematopoietic cell transplantation. Sequenced by immunoSEQ multiplex PCR; TCRdb stores in-frame clones only, minus some. The sample lists about 11,000 clones, approximately 92% occurring once. The sequencing used PBMCs, collected 100 days after allogeneic stem cell transplant. The receptors come from a female patient aged 55-70 years who had an allogeneic stem cell transplant from an unrelated donor, so the T cells may come from the graft donor. Some clones in this sample may be carry-over from other donors' samples.

The chain joins TRBV5-8 to TRBJ1-1; TRBD1 matches at 12 bases. The CDR3 sequence is 14 residues long. Germline values: CDR1 SGHTS, CDR2 YDEGEE. Germline trimming cut 3 bases from V and 11 bases from J; bases unmatched to any gene: 8. The chain's CDR3 is CASSSGQGAKRAFF. CDR3 in DNA: TGTGCCAGCAGCTCGGGACAGGGGGCGAAACGGGCTTTCTTT.

The V and J genes are TRBV28 and TRBJ1-2; TRBD1 matches 10 bases. The CDR3 has 15 amino acids. Germline assignment: CDR1 MDHEN and CDR2 SYDVKM. V gave up 5 bases and J gave up 5 bases; unmatched junction bases: 8. The DNA of the CDR3 is TGTGCCAGCAGTCGAGGGACAGGGGCGGAGTATGGCTACACCTTC. Its translation: CASSRGTGAEYGYTF.

The DNA for the CDR3 is TGTGCCAGCAGAGAAACAGGCCACGAGCAGTACTTC. Its protein is CASRETGHEQYF. The rearrangement links TRBV6-1 to TRBJ2-7; possible D gene TRBD1, 5 bases. With 6 bases removed from V and 5 bases from J, the gap between germline ends came to 11 bases. Germline assignment: CDR1 MNHNS and CDR2 SASEGT. The CDR3 is made up of 12 amino acids.

CDR3 protein: CASRPGQGTTEAFF. DNA for the CDR3: TGTGCCAGCAGACCCGGACAGGGAACCACTGAAGCTTTCTTT. The rearrangement uses TRBV6-5 and TRBJ1-1, with 8 bases lining up with TRBD1. CDR3 length: 14 amino acids. From germline, CDR1 is MNHEY and CDR2 SVGAGI. V trimming: 6 bases; J trimming: 4 bases; junction bases outside the gene matches: 7.

The chain recombines TRBV30 with TRBJ2-7; D is undetermined. This CDR3 is 13 amino acids long. Germline V gives CDR1 GTSNPN, CDR2 SVGIG (reference sequence). With 3 bases removed from V and 3 bases from J, the gap between germline ends came to 12 bases. The CDR3, as DNA: TGTGCCTGGAGCCCGGTATCGGACTACGAGCAGTACTTC. Protein product: CAWSPVSDYEQYF.